These 27 T cell receptor beta chains share one sample of origin, sequenced in a study of CD8+ T cells in alopecia areata. After isolation, RNA underwent reverse transcription to generate cDNA as the sequencing template. Clones were sequenced by immunoSEQ multiplex PCR, and TCRdb holds only the in-frame ones, with some missing. The sample has 120,000 to 150,000 clones; around 87% are singletons. The specimen comprised CD8+ T cells sorted from blood, sampled at week 0. The source is a human donor with alopecia areata.

This clone showed up just once. This chain uses TRBV6-4 with TRBJ2-7; D ambiguous. The CDR3 is made up of 15 amino acids. The V gene lost 0 bases and the J gene lost 2 bases, with 11 bases spanning the gap. The V gene's germline CDR1 is MRHNA and CDR2 SNTAGT. The CDR3 DNA follows: TGTGCCAGCAGTGACTCGAGCTCTAAGCCCTACGAGCAGTACTTC. Translation: CASSDSSSKPYEQYF.

This clone was recorded a few times. The chain links TRBV7-9 to TRBJ2-3, with 8 bases fitting TRBD1. J lost 2 bases, V lost 5 bases, and 9 bases had no gene match. The CDR3 extends over 16 amino acids. Germline V gives CDR1 SEHNR, CDR2 FQNEAQ (reference sequence). The CDR3: CASSGRDRSHTDTQYF. Here the CDR3 DNA reads TGTGCCAGCAGCGGCCGGGACAGGTCGCACACAGATACGCAGTATTTT.

The chain joins TRBV14 to TRBJ2-7; a weak D match, TRBD1 (5 bases). V was clipped by 4 bases and J by 3 bases, with 10 bases between them. Germline assignment: CDR1 SGHDN and CDR2 FVKESK. CDR3 length equals 13 residues. The CDR3, as DNA: TGTGCCAGCAGCCCCCCGCAGGGCTACGAGCAGTACTTC. Amino acids: CASSPPQGYEQYF.

This clone was seen a single time. V gene TRBV30 combines with J gene TRBJ2-2, with 7 bases that match TRBD1. CDR1 and CDR2 (germline): GTSNPN, SVGIG (reference sequence). This CDR3 has 17 amino acids. V shed 3 bases and J 4 bases; nucleotides not matched to a gene: 14. The CDR3 is CAWRGPDRERSTGELFF. As DNA, the CDR3 is TGTGCCTGGAGGGGACCCGACAGGGAAAGGAGCACCGGGGAGCTGTTTTTT.

The rearrangement joins TRBV30 to TRBJ1-2; D unclear. Germline values: CDR1 GTSNPN, CDR2 SVGIG (reference sequence). There are 13 residues in the CDR3. V lost 3 bases and J 5 bases, leaving 13 bases between the germline ends. The chain's CDR3 is CAWRPSGFYGYTF. The CDR3 coding sequence is TGTGCCTGGAGACCGAGCGGGTTTTATGGCTACACCTTC. The variable domain in full, with the rest retrieved from reference TRBV30 and TRBJ1-2, is SQTIHQWPATLVQPVGSPLSLECTVEGTSNPNLYWYRQAAGRGLQLLFYSVGIGQISSEVPQNLSASRPQDRQFILSSKKLLLSDSGFYLCAWRPSGFYGYTFGSGTRLTVV.

The chain joins TRBV11-2 to TRBJ1-4; D is uncertain. Germline V gene data show CDR1 as SGHAT and CDR2 as FQNNGV. The V and J ends lost 4 bases and 4 bases respectively, with 16 bases between them. This CDR3 is built from 16 residues. CDR3 sequence reads: CASSYRTLALNEKLFF. CDR3 DNA sequence: TGTGCCAGCAGCTACCGAACCCTGGCCCTTAATGAAAAACTGTTTTTT.

V usage is TRBV19 and J usage is TRBJ2-3; 10 bases are shared with TRBD1. This CDR3 is built from 15 residues. CDR1 is LNHDA, CDR2 SQIVND, per germline (reference sequence). V gave up 6 bases and J gave up 3 bases; unmatched junction bases: 6. CDR3 amino acids: CASRVTGGATDTQYF. The CDR3 DNA reads as TGTGCCAGTAGGGTGACAGGGGGCGCGACAGATACGCAGTATTTT.

V gene TRBV7-9 combines with J gene TRBJ2-7, with 10 bases matching TRBD1. In germline, CDR1 is SEHNR, CDR2 FQNEAQ (reference sequence). This CDR3 has 15 amino acids. The ends lost 4 bases at V and 5 bases at J; junction bases unmatched: 8. The CDR3 spells CASSSGQGVWNEQYF. CDR3 coding DNA: TGTGCCAGCAGCTCTGGACAGGGGGTTTGGAACGAGCAGTACTTC.

J is TRBJ1-6 and V is TRBV7-9; D unclear. The CDR3 is 12 residues long. V gave up 5 bases and J gave up 14 bases, with 13 bases separating them. Germline loops: CDR1 SEHNR, CDR2 FQNEAQ (reference sequence). CDR3 in amino acids: CASSGRPVALHF. CDR3 DNA: TGTGCCAGCAGCGGAAGACCAGTCGCCCTCCACTTT.

The V and J genes are TRBV4-1 and TRBJ1-2; D gene ambiguous. Germline V lookup: CDR1 MGHRA, CDR2 YSYEKL. The V gene lost 1 base and the J gene lost 2 bases, with 11 bases spanning the gap. This CDR3 spans 15 amino acids. The DNA for the CDR3 is TGCGCCAGCAGCCAAGGAATAGCCGGGAACTATGGCTACACCTTC. Protein sequence: CASSQGIAGNYGYTF.

The chain has TRBV11-1 and TRBJ2-3; 8 bases line up with TRBD1. The CDR3 covers 18 residues. CDR1 SGHAT and CDR2 FQDESV come from the germline V gene (reference sequence). The junction had 13 bases not matched to a gene; V was cut back by 2 bases and J by 3 bases. Here the CDR3 reads CASSLPRRTGFFTDTQYF. In DNA, the CDR3 is TGTGCCAGCAGCTTACCTCGCCGGACAGGGTTTTTTACAGATACGCAGTATTTT.

CDR3 protein: CASSLTPSVGTEAFF. CDR3 DNA: TGTGCCAGCAGCTTAACCCCCTCGGTTGGCACTGAAGCTTTCTTT. This sequence joins TRBV5-6 and TRBJ1-1, with D unresolved. The CDR3 spans 15 residues. Germline CDR1 and CDR2: SGHDT and YYEEEE. V shed 2 bases and J shed 4 bases, with 15 bases lying between them.

The chain joins TRBV29-1 to TRBJ2-1; 9 bases are shared with TRBD2. The CDR3 has 14 residues. CDR1 and CDR2 from the germline V gene are SQVTM and ANQGSEA. Germline trimming cut 1 base from V and 4 bases from J; bases unmatched to any gene: 2. The CDR3 coding sequence is TGCAGCGTTGAAGGTCTAGCGGGATACAATGAGCAGTTCTTC. Protein sequence: CSVEGLAGYNEQFF.

This clone has more than one count but fewer than ten. CDR3 in DNA: TGTGCCAGCAGTGAAGACAGGGTCTCCATTGCCGCGAACACCGGGGAGCTGTTTTTT. This translates into CASSEDRVSIAANTGELFF. V is TRBV2 and J is TRBJ2-2; D might be TRBD1 (6 bases). Per germline, CDR1 SNHLY and CDR2 FYNNEI. This CDR3 contains 19 residues. V was clipped by 1 base and J by 0 bases, with 18 bases between them. Using reference TRBV2 and TRBJ2-2 for the parts outside the CDR3, the full variable domain is EPEVTQTPSHQVTQMGQEVILRCVPISNHLYFYWYRQILGQKVEFLVSFYNNEISEKSEIFDDQFSVERPDGSNFTLKIRSTKLEDSAMYFCASSEDRVSIAANTGELFFGEGSRLTVL.

In this sample, this clone turned up a few times. Here the CDR3 reads CASSPQGRTEAFF. The CDR3 DNA sequence: TGTGCCAGCAGCCCACAGGGTCGCACTGAAGCTTTCTTT. This chain joins TRBV7-9 and TRBJ1-1, with D perhaps TRBD1 (6 bases). The CDR3 has 13 residues. Trimming took off 5 bases at V and 4 bases at J, with 11 bases between the two ends. CDR1 SEHNR and CDR2 FQNEAQ come from the germline V gene (reference sequence).

This rearrangement joins TRBV9 to TRBJ2-2; tentatively, D is TRBD2 (5 bases). The CDR3 runs 13 residues. V was pared by 0 bases and J by 8 bases, with 8 bases between. CDR1 SGDLS and CDR2 YYNGEE come from the germline V gene. Written as DNA, the CDR3 is TGTGCCAGCAGCGTAGCAAGCGGAGGGGAGCTGTTTTTT. Translation gives CASSVASGGELFF.

The rearrangement links TRBV5-4 to TRBJ1-1; no clear D gene. V dropped 4 bases and J dropped 1 base, with 14 bases sitting between them. Germline values: CDR1 SGHNT, CDR2 YYREEE (reference sequence). The CDR3 extends over 15 amino acids. CDR3 nucleotide sequence: TGTGCCAGCAGCCTGTGGGTAGGGTCGAACACTGAAGCTTTCTTT. Amino acids: CASSLWVGSNTEAFF.

Here the CDR3 DNA reads TGTGCCAGCAGCTTTGGACAGCTCTCGGACGAGCAGTACTTC. It codes for CASSFGQLSDEQYF. The chain has TRBV6-5 and TRBJ2-7; TRBD1 might be the D (6 bases). This CDR3 comprises 14 residues. The V gene's germline CDR1 is MNHEY and CDR2 SVGAGI. V dropped 6 bases and J dropped 5 bases, with 17 bases sitting between them.

This sequence joins TRBV6-6 and TRBJ1-5, with 8 nucleotides matching TRBD1. This CDR3 contains 15 residues. Unmatched junction bases numbered 6, after V lost 7 bases and J lost 1 base. Germline V gene lookup returns CDR1 MNHNY and CDR2 SVGAGI (reference sequence). CDR3 nucleotide sequence: TGTGCCAGCACTACGACAGGGGAGAGCAATCAGCCCCAGCATTTT. It yields the protein CASTTTGESNQPQHF.

This chain joins TRBV27 and TRBJ2-7; no clear D. The germline gives CDR1 MNHEY, CDR2 SMNVEV (reference sequence). The CDR3 is 16 residues long. V was cut by 2 bases and J by 3 bases, with 17 bases left in between. CDR3 in amino acids: CASSLSPRTVFYEQYF. The CDR3 DNA reads as TGTGCCAGCAGTTTAAGCCCGAGGACCGTCTTCTACGAGCAGTACTTC.

The V call is TRBV27, the J call TRBJ2-3; no clear D. Germline V lookup: CDR1 MNHEY, CDR2 SMNVEV (reference sequence). V was trimmed by 5 bases and J by 4 bases, leaving 10 bases between them. CDR3 length equals 13 residues. The CDR3 sequence is CASSTFGADTQYF. Here the CDR3 DNA reads TGTGCCAGCAGTACCTTTGGTGCAGATACGCAGTATTTT.

The genes are TRBV5-1 and TRBJ2-1, with D maybe TRBD2 (5 bases). CDR3 length: 15 residues. Germline CDR1 is SGHRS and CDR2 is YFSETQ. The V end was cut by 4 bases, the J end by 0 bases, with 11 bases between. Here the CDR3 reads CASSGPGSSYNEQFF. Here the CDR3 DNA reads TGCGCCAGCAGCGGACCGGGGAGCTCCTACAATGAGCAGTTCTTC.

The chain has TRBV7-9 and TRBJ1-2; D not certain. V was trimmed by 5 bases and J by 2 bases, leaving 12 bases between them. Germline lookup yields CDR1 SEHNR and CDR2 FQNEAQ (reference sequence). The CDR3 length is 14 residues. The CDR3, as DNA: TGTGCCAGCAGCCCCTCCGGCAGCAACTATGGCTACACCTTC. Translated: CASSPSGSNYGYTF.

V gene TRBV6-5 combines with J gene TRBJ1-1; D not resolved. In germline, CDR1 is MNHEY, CDR2 SVGAGI. V was trimmed by 6 bases and J by 11 bases, leaving 16 bases between them. This CDR3 region has 12 residues. Here the CDR3 DNA reads TGTGCCAGCAGCACCCCCAAGGCTCAGGCTTTCTTT. Protein product: CASSTPKAQAFF.

This clone appeared a few times. The chain couples TRBV19 to TRBJ2-2; D is uncertain. The CDR3 spans 14 residues. Germline CDR1 is LNHDA and CDR2 is SQIVND (reference sequence). With 1 base removed from V and 5 bases from J, the gap between germline ends came to 8 bases. The CDR3 region has the DNA TGTGCCAGTAGTATAGTGGTGGAAACCGGGGAGCTGTTTTTT. It yields the protein CASSIVVETGELFF. Combining the CDR3 with reference TRBV19 and TRBJ2-2 gives the whole variable domain DGGITQSPKYLFRKEGQNVTLSCEQNLNHDAMYWYRQDPGQGLRLIYYSQIVNDFQKGDIAEGYSVSREKKESFPLTVTSAQKNPTAFYLCASSIVVETGELFFGEGSRLTVL.

CDR3 sequence: CASSSPGGGTYNEQFF. The CDR3 nucleotides are TGTGCCAGCAGCAGCCCCGGGGGGGGAACCTACAATGAGCAGTTCTTC. V and J are TRBV13 and TRBJ2-1, with 8 bases aligning to TRBD2. Germline CDR1 is PRHDT and CDR2 is FYEKMQ (reference sequence). The CDR3 runs to 16 residues. The trim removed 5 bases at V and 2 bases at J, leaving 8 bases unmatched. The whole variable domain, filled in from reference TRBV13 and TRBJ2-1, reads AAGVIQSPRHLIKEKRETATLKCYPIPRHDTVYWYQQGPGQDPQFLISFYEKMQSDKGSIPDRFSAQQFSDYHSELNMSSLELGDSALYFCASSSPGGGTYNEQFFGPGTRLTVL.

The chain couples TRBV5-8 to TRBJ2-3; D uncertain. Trimming took 0 bases from V and 0 from J, leaving 17 bases between them. The CDR3 spans 18 residues. Germline V gene sequence: CDR1 SGHTS, CDR2 YDEGEE. The CDR3 loop reads CASSLDAGAASSTDTQYF. CDR3 nucleotides: TGTGCCAGCAGCTTGGACGCAGGCGCCGCCTCTAGCACAGATACGCAGTATTTT.